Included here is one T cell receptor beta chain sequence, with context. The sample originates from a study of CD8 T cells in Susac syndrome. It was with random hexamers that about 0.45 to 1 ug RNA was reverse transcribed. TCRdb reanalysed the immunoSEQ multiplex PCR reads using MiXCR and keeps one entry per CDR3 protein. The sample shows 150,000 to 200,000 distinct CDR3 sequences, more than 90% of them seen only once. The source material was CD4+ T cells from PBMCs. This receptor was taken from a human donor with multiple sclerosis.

This CDR3 is CASSQDVKGNTEAFF. The DNA of the CDR3 is TGCGCCAGCAGCCAAGACGTGAAAGGGAACACTGAAGCTTTCTTT. This sequence joins TRBV4-3 and TRBJ1-1; the D is unclear. Trimming pared 0 bases from V and 1 base from J, leaving 9 bases between. The V gene's germline CDR1 is LGHNA and CDR2 YSLEER. This CDR3 has 15 amino acids.